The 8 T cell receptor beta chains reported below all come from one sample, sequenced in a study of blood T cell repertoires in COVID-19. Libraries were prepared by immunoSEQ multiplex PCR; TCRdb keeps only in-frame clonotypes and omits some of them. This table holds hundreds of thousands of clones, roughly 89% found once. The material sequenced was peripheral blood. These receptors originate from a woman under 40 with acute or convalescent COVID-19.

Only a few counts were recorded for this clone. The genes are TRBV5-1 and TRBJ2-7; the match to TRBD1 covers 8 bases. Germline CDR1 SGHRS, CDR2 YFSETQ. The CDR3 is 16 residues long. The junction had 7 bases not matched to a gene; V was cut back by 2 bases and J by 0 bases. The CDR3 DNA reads TGCGCCAGCAGCTTTGGGACAGGACCGAGCTCCTACGAGCAGTACTTC. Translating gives CASSFGTGPSSYEQYF. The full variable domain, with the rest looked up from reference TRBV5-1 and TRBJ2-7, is KAGVTQTPRYLIKTRGQQVTLSCSPISGHRSVSWYQQTPGQGLQFLFEYFSETQRNKGNFPGRFSGRQFSNSRSEMNVSTLELGDSALYLCASSFGTGPSSYEQYFGPGTRLTVT.

The CDR3 reads CASSQGLAGGGEQYF. CDR3 DNA sequence: TGCGCCAGCAGCCAAGGTCTAGCGGGGGGTGGCGAGCAGTACTTC. This chain connects TRBV4-1 to TRBJ2-7, with 11 bases fitting TRBD2. V lost 1 base, J lost 6 bases, and 5 bases stayed unmatched. Germline V gives CDR1 MGHRA, CDR2 YSYEKL. This CDR3 is 15 amino acids long.

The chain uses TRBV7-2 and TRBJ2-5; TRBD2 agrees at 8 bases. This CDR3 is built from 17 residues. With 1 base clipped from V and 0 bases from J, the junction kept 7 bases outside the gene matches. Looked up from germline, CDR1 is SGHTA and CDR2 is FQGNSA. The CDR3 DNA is TGTGCCAGCAGCTTAGTAGGCGGGGGGCCCGACCAAGAGACCCAGTACTTC. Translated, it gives CASSLVGGGPDQETQYF.

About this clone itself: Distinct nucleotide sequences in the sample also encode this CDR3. The DNA of the CDR3 is TGTGCCTGGAGTAGTGAGTACGAGCAGTACTTC. Encoded protein: CAWSSEYEQYF. The chain combines TRBV30 with TRBJ2-7; D gene unclear. From germline, CDR1 is GTSNPN and CDR2 SVGIG (reference sequence). V lost 2 bases to trimming and J lost 4 bases, with 6 bases between them. This CDR3 has 11 residues.

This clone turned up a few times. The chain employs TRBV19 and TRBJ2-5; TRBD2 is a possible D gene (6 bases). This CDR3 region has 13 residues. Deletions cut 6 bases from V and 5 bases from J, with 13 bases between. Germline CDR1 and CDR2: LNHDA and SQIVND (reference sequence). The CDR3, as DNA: TGTGCCAGTAGCAGCACAGGAGGGGAGACCCAGTACTTC. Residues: CASSSTGGETQYF.

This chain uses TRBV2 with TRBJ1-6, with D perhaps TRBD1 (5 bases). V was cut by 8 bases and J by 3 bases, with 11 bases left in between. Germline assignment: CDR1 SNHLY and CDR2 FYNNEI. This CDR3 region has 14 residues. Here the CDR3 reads CASLQGLYNSPLHF. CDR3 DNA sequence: TGTGCCAGCCTTCAGGGACTCTATAATTCACCCCTCCACTTT.

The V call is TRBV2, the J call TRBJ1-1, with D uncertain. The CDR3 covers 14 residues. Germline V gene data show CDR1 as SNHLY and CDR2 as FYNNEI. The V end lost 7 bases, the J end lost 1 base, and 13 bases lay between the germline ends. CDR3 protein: CASKNVLENTEAFF. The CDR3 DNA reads TGTGCCAGCAAAAACGTTCTAGAGAACACTGAAGCTTTCTTT. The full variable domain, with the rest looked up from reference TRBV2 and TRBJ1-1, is EPEVTQTPSHQVTQMGQEVILRCVPISNHLYFYWYRQILGQKVEFLVSFYNNEISEKSEIFDDQFSVERPDGSNFTLKIRSTKLEDSAMYFCASKNVLENTEAFFGQGTRLTVV.

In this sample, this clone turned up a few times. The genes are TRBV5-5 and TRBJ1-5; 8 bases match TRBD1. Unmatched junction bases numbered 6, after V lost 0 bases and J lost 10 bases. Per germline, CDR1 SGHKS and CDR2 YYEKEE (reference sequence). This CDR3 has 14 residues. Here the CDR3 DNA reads TGTGCCAGCAGCTTGGCGGACAGGGTGGAACCCCAGCATTTT. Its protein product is CASSLADRVEPQHF. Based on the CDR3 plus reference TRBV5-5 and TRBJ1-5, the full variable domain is DAGVTQSPTHLIKTRGQQVTLRCSPISGHKSVSWYQQVLGQGPQFIFQYYEKEERGRGNFPDRFSARQFPNYSSELNVNALLLGDSALYLCASSLADRVEPQHFGDGTRLSIL.